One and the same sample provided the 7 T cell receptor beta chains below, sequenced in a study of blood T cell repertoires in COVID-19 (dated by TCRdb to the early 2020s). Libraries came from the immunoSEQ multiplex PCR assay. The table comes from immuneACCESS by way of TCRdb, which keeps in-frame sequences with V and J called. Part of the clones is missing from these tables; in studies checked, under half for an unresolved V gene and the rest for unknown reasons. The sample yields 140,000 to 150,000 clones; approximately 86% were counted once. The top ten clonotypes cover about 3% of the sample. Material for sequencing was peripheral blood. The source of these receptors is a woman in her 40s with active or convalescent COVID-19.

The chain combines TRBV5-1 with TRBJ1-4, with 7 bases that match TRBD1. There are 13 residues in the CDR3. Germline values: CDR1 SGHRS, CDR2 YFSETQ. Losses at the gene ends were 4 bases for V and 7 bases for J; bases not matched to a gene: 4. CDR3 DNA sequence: TGCGCCAGCAGCGGGACAGTGGGTGAAAAACTGTTTTTT. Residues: CASSGTVGEKLFF.

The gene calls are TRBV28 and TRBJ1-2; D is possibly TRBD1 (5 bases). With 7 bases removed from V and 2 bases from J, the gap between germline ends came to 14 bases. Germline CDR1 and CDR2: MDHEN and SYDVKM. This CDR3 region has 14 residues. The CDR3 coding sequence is TGTGCCAGCACCCCGGGGGGAATAAACTATGGCTACACCTTC. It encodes CASTPGGINYGYTF.

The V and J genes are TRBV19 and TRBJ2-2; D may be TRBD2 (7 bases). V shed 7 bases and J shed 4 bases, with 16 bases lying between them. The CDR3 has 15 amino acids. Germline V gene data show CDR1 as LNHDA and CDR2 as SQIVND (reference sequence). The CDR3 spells CASTMGGQATGELFF. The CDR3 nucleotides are TGTGCCAGTACTATGGGGGGGCAGGCCACCGGGGAGCTGTTTTTT.

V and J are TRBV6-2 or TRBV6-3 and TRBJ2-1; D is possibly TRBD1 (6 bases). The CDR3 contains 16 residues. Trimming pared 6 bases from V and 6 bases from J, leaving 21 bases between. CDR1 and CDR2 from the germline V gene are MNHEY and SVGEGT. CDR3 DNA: TGTGCCAGCAGCCTCGCGACCGGGACAAGCCTCAATGAGCAGTTCTTC. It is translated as CASSLATGTSLNEQFF.

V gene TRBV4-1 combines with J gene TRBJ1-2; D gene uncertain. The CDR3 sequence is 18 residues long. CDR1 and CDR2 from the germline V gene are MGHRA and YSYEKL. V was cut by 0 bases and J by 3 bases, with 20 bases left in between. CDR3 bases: TGCGCCAGCAGCCAAGAACCCGCGATCACCCCTTACGACTATGGCTACACCTTC. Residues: CASSQEPAITPYDYGYTF.

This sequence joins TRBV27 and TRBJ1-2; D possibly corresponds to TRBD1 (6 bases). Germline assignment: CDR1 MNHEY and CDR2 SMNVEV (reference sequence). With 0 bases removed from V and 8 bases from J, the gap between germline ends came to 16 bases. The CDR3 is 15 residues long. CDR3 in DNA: TGTGCCAGCAGTTTATCGCGCAGGGGAACGAGGGGCTACACCTTC. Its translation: CASSLSRRGTRGYTF.

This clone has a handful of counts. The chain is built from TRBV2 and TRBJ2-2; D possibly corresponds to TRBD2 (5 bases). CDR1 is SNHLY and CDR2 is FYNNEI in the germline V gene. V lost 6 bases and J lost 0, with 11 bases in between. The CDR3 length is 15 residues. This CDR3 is CASSPDGANTGELFF. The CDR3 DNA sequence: TGTGCCAGCAGCCCGGACGGGGCGAACACCGGGGAGCTGTTTTTT.